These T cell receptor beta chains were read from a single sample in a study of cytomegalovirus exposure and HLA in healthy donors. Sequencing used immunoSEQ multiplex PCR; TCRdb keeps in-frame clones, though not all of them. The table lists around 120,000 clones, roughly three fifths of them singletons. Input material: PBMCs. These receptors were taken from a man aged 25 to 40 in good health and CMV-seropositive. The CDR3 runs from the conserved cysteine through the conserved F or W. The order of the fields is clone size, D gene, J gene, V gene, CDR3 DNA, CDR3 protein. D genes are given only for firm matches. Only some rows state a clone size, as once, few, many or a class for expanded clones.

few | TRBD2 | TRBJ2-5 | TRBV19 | TGTGCCAGAGAAGGGACTAGCTGGCAGACCCAGTACTTC | CAREGTSWQTQYF
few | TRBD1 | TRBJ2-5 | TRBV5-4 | TGTGCCAGCAACGAAGTACAGGGGCGGGAGACCCAGTACTTC | CASNEVQGRETQYF
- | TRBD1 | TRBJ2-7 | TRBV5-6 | TGTGCCAGCAGCGACCTCCAGGGGGTTCATACTAAGCAGTACTTC | CASSDLQGVHTKQYF
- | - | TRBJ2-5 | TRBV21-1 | TGTGCCAGCCCTAAGGGGGAAGGGAGAAGAGAGACCCAGTACTTC | CASPKGEGRRETQYF
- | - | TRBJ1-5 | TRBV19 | TGTGCCAGTAGTATAGCCAGGCAGGGGTATGTAAGCAATCAGCCCCAGCATTTT | CASSIARQGYVSNQPQHF
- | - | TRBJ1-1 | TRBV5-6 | TGTGCCAGCAGCTTGGGACGTGGGCACACTGAAGCTTTCTTT | CASSLGRGHTEAFF
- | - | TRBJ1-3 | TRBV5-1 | TGCGCCAGCAGCTTCGGGAGCTCTGGAAACACCATATATTTT | CASSFGSSGNTIYF
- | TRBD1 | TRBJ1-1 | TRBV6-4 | TGTGCCAGCAGTACCGGGACAGAGAACACTGAAGCTTTCTTT | CASSTGTENTEAFF
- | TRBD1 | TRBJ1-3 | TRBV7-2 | TGTGCCAGCAGCTTAGGAGGGGGCAGCCTGAGGTCTGGAAACACCATATATTTT | CASSLGGGSLRSGNTIYF
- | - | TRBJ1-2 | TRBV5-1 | TGCGCCAGTAGCTTGGGTCCGGCTAGCGGCTACACCTTC | CASSLGPASGYTF
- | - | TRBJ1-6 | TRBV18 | TGTGCCAGCTCACTGGATTCCCCGGGGGGCGCGGGATCACCCCTCCACTTT | CASSLDSPGGAGSPLHF
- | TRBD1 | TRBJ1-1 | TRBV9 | TGTGCCAGCAACCCCGGGACAGGGTTTGAAGCTTTCTTT | CASNPGTGFEAFF
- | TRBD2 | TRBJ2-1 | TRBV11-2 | TGTGCCAGCAGCGCACTAGCGGACGATTTTAGCAATGAGCAGTTCTTC | CASSALADDFSNEQFF
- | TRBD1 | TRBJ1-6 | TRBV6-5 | TGTGCCAGCAGTTACGCCTACGGGACAGGGAGTTCACCCCTCCACTTT | CASSYAYGTGSSPLHF
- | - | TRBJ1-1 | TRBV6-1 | TGTGCCAGCAGTGTCCCCGACACTGAAGCTTTCTTT | CASSVPDTEAFF
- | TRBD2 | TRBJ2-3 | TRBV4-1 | TGCGCCAGCAGGCGCCCACTAGCGGGCCTTACAGATACGCAGTATTTT | CASRRPLAGLTDTQYF
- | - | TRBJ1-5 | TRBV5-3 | TGTGCCAGAAGCATGAAGACTTCCTCCCAGCCCCAGCATTTT | CARSMKTSSQPQHF
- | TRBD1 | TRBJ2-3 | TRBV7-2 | TGTGCCAGCAGCCTGGACAGGGTTCATTCAGATACGCAGTATTTT | CASSLDRVHSDTQYF
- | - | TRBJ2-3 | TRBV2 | TGTGCCAGCAGTGACCGGGGTAATACGCAGTATTTT | CASSDRGNTQYF
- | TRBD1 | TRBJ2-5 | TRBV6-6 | TGTGCCAGCAGTTGGGACAGGGGGGGAGAGACCCAGTACTTC | CASSWDRGGETQYF
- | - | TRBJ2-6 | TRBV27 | TGTGCCAGCAGTTTTTGGGCTAGGGGCTCTGGGGCCAACGTCCTGACTTTC | CASSFWARGSGANVLTF
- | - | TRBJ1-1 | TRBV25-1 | TGTGCCAGCAAAGGGGGAGGGGACATTGCTTTCTTT | CASKGGGDIAFF
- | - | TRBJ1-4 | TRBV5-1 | TGCGCCAGCAGCTTGGGTGTCGCTAATGAAAAACTGTTTTTT | CASSLGVANEKLFF
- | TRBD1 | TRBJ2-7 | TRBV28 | TGTGCCAGCAGACCCGGGACAGAATACGAGCAGTACTTC | CASRPGTEYEQYF
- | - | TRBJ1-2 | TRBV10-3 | TGTGCCATCAGTGAGTCGGCTAGATATGGCTACACCTTC | CAISESARYGYTF